What follows are 20 T cell receptor beta chains derived from one specimen sequenced in a study of blood T cells in healthy people across ages. The use of a sample-barcoded 5' primer and a J-beta primer mix characterized a second PCR of about 7 to 12 cycles. TCRdb reprocessed the 5' RACE reads via MiXCR and lists one record per CDR3 protein. Of about 930,000 distinct CDR3 sequences listed, approximately 32% are singletons. The same data also contributed to another study, on T cells of mothers and their children.

The sample consisted of blood. These receptors came from a woman between 35 and 50 years old in good health.

Worth noting for this clonotype: This sequence may be a read error, since a much larger clone differs from it by one base. The rearrangement uses TRBV7-6 and TRBJ2-1, with D perhaps matching TRBD2 (5 bases). Trimming cost V 5 bases and J 7 bases, with 15 bases left between them. CDR1 and CDR2 from the germline V gene are SGHVS and FNYEAQ. This CDR3 comprises 14 residues. CDR3 residues: CASSRQSGCNEQFF. Written as DNA, the CDR3 is TGTGCCAGCAGCCGCCAAAGCGGTTGTAATGAGCAGTTCTTC.

This rearrangement joins TRBV7-2 to TRBJ2-7, with unresolved D. Gene TRBJ2-5 matches the end of the DNA better, so the J call may be wrong. The length of the CDR3 is 14 residues. Germline V gene lookup returns CDR1 SGHTA and CDR2 FQGNSA. For the CDR3, the DNA is TGTGCCAGCAGCTCGTCTCGGGCCGGGGAGACCCAGTACTTC. As protein: CASSSSRAGETQYF.

The J gene is TRBJ2-2, the V gene TRBV20-1; D tentatively reads TRBD1 or TRBD2 (5 bases each). CDR3 length equals 14 residues. Trimming stripped 2 bases from V and 6 bases from J, with 13 bases between. Per the germline V gene, CDR1 is DFQATT and CDR2 is SNEGSKA (reference sequence). The DNA of the CDR3 is TGCAGTGCTAGAAGGGAAGGGACCTCCGGGGAGCTGTTTTTT. Translating it yields CSARREGTSGELFF.

This clonotype was seen a single time. V and J are TRBV6-2 or TRBV6-3 and TRBJ2-7; 8 bases are a match to TRBD2. V was clipped by 8 bases and J by 0 bases; unmatched bases: 6. The CDR3 is 14 amino acids. Germline V lookup: CDR1 MNHEY, CDR2 SVGEGT. Here the CDR3 DNA reads TGTGCCAGCGATCGGGGGGGGATCTCCTACGAGCAGTACTTC. Its protein is CASDRGGISYEQYF.

This chain uses TRBV16 with TRBJ1-6; D ambiguous. Per germline, CDR1 KGHSY and CDR2 FQNENV. CDR3 size: 13 residues. The ends were cut back, 1 base at V and 7 bases at J, with 5 bases in the middle. The CDR3 bases are TGTGCCAGCAGCCAATTTCTGAATTCACCCCTCCACTTT. As protein: CASSQFLNSPLHF.

V usage is TRBV3-1 and J usage is TRBJ2-1, with 16 bases identical to TRBD2. The CDR3 loop spans 18 amino acids. Germline V gene lookup returns CDR1 LGHDT and CDR2 YNNKEL (reference sequence). V shed 0 bases, J shed 2 bases, and the junction held 1 base outside the gene matches. The CDR3 reads CASSQEGLAGGPYNEQFF. CDR3 nucleotides: TGTGCCAGCAGCCAAGAGGGACTAGCGGGGGGGCCCTACAATGAGCAGTTCTTC.

The chain carries TRBV7-9 and TRBJ2-3, with D possibly being TRBD1 (6 bases). This CDR3 has 13 amino acids. V lost 8 bases and J 2 bases, leaving 11 bases between the germline ends. CDR1 is SEHNR, CDR2 FQNEAQ, per germline (reference sequence). The CDR3 reads CASEGGITDTQYF. The CDR3 coding sequence is TGTGCCAGCGAAGGGGGAATCACAGATACGCAGTATTTT.

Many counts were recorded for this clonotype. J is TRBJ2-7 and V is TRBV10-3; no clear D. Germline V lookup: CDR1 ENHRY, CDR2 SYGVKD. This CDR3 is 14 amino acids long. Between the trimmed V and J ends, which lost 0 bases and 0 bases, there was a span of 6 bases. This chain's CDR3 is CAISESGTSYEQYF. As DNA, the CDR3 is TGTGCCATCAGTGAGTCCGGCACCTCCTACGAGCAGTACTTC.

This clonotype has more than one count but fewer than ten. In nucleotides, the CDR3 is TGTGCCAGCAGTTTATTAGTAACAGGCTTGTCTGGCTACACCTTC. Its translation: CASSLLVTGLSGYTF. The V gene is TRBV28, the J gene TRBJ1-2, with a tentative D call TRBD1 (5 bases). The CDR3 covers 15 residues. Per the germline V gene, CDR1 is MDHEN and CDR2 is SYDVKM. V lost 1 base and J 7 bases, leaving 16 bases between the germline ends.

Notes on this clonotype: An end of the junction differs from the germline gene, which may be a read error. The V gene is TRBV28, the J gene TRBJ2-5, with 9 nucleotides matching TRBD1. From germline, CDR1 is MDHEN and CDR2 SYDVKM. CDR3 length equals 16 residues. The CDR3 sequence: CASSLRTGGYWEIQYF. CDR3 DNA sequence: TGCGCCAGCAGCCTTCGAACAGGGGGCTATTGGGAGATCCAGTACTTC.

Turning to this clonotype: A single base separates this from a much larger clone, so it may be a read error. The rearrangement joins TRBV12-3 or TRBV12-4 to TRBJ2-5, with 8 bases identical to TRBD1. The J call may be incorrect, as the DNA end agrees better with TRBJ2-1. The CDR3 sequence is 15 residues long. The CDR3 is CASSLEQGDQETQFF. In DNA, the CDR3 is TGTGCCAGCAGTTTAGAACAGGGGGACCAAGAGACCCAGTTCTTC.

This clonotype was seen a few times. The chain is built from TRBV20-1 and TRBJ2-2; D is undetermined. Germline V gives CDR1 DFQATT, CDR2 SNEGSKA (reference sequence). The CDR3 spans 13 residues. The V and J ends lost 2 bases and 5 bases respectively, with 9 bases between them. This CDR3 reads CSARRTLTGELFF. CDR3 nucleotides: TGCAGTGCTAGACGGACCTTAACCGGGGAGCTGTTTTTT.

J is TRBJ2-3 and V is TRBV7-2, with 9 nucleotides matching TRBD2. With 5 bases clipped from V and 0 bases from J, the junction kept 6 bases outside the gene matches. The CDR3 extends over 16 amino acids. Germline lookup yields CDR1 SGHTA and CDR2 FQGNSA. CDR3 sequence reads: CASSNLAGISTDTQYF. The CDR3 DNA sequence: TGTGCCAGCAGCAATCTAGCGGGGATTAGCACAGATACGCAGTATTTT.

This clonotype was seen at least ten times. CDR3 sequence (DNA): TGCGCCAGCAGCTTCGGCAAACAGGTTCCTAGCTACGAGCAGTACTTC. Its translation: CASSFGKQVPSYEQYF. The chain couples TRBV5-1 to TRBJ2-7; D is possibly TRBD1 (5 bases). The germline V gene has CDR1 SGHRS and CDR2 YFSETQ. CDR3 length: 16 residues. Trimming took 2 bases from V and 3 from J, leaving 18 bases between them.

The chain is built from TRBV27 and TRBJ1-4; 8 bases fit TRBD1. Germline V CDR1 and CDR2: MNHEY, SMNVEV (reference sequence). CDR3 length: 15 residues. The ends lost 5 bases at V and 8 bases at J; junction bases unmatched: 10. The CDR3 loop is CASSNRQGLGEKLFF. DNA of the CDR3: TGTGCCAGCAGTAACCGACAGGGGTTGGGGGAAAAACTGTTTTTT.

Many counts were recorded for this clonotype. This chain links TRBV27 with TRBJ2-5; a weak D match, TRBD2 (5 bases). Trimming cost V 6 bases and J 5 bases, with 16 bases left between them. CDR3 length equals 14 residues. The germline V gene has CDR1 MNHEY and CDR2 SMNVEV (reference sequence). As DNA, the CDR3 is TGTGCCAGCAGGGCGGGCGTCGAGGTGGAGACCCAGTACTTC. Translating gives CASRAGVEVETQYF.

Comments on this clonotype: A read error may explain this, as a much larger clone is one base away. The DNA for the CDR3 is TGCGCCAGCGGCCAAGGTGTCGGGCAGCCCTACGAGCAGTACTTC. Amino acid sequence: CASGQGVGQPYEQYF. The V call is TRBV4-3, the J call TRBJ2-7; D gene ambiguous. Germline loops: CDR1 LGHNA, CDR2 YSLEER. The CDR3 covers 15 residues.

This clonotype turned up a few times. Here the CDR3 DNA reads TGTGCCAGCATCCCAGGACAGGGCTTAGTCTACGAGCAGTACTTC. This gives the protein CASIPGQGLVYEQYF. V is TRBV6-1 and J is TRBJ2-5; 8 bases are shared with TRBD1. The DNA matches TRBJ2-7 better at its end, which makes the J call doubtful. The CDR3 is 15 amino acids. Per germline, CDR1 MNHNS and CDR2 SASEGT.

This clonotype has a handful of counts. This sequence joins TRBV7-2 and TRBJ2-3; TRBD1 matches at 10 bases. The germline gives CDR1 SGHTA, CDR2 FQGNSA. This CDR3 contains 14 residues. Losses at the gene ends were 7 bases for V and 6 bases for J; bases not matched to a gene: 7. The CDR3 here is CASTRQGAGDTQYF. DNA for the CDR3: TGTGCCAGCACGCGACAGGGGGCTGGTGATACGCAGTATTTT.

This clonotype was picked up a small number of times. V is TRBV6-5 and J is TRBJ2-1, with unresolved D. V was cut by 0 bases and J by 1 base, with 10 bases left in between. Per germline, CDR1 MNHEY and CDR2 SVGAGI. This CDR3 is 16 amino acids long. For the CDR3, the DNA is TGTGCCAGCAGTTACTCCCCCGAGTTATCCTACAATGAGCAGTTCTTC. This gives the protein CASSYSPELSYNEQFF.